One and the same sample provided the 26 T cell receptor beta chains below, sequenced in a study of identical twins. Each CDR3 protein gets one entry after TCRdb re-called the 5' RACE reads with MiXCR. The profile shows about 220,000 distinct CDR3 sequences, 6.5% to 9% of them singletons. The same data also went into a second study, on yellow fever vaccine responses in identical twins.

The sequencing sample was made of CD8+ T cells sorted from blood. The receptors here all came from a young woman in good health.

This clonotype was counted many times. The rearrangement links TRBV6-1 to TRBJ2-1; a possible D gene is TRBD2 (5 bases). The germline CDR1 and CDR2 sequences are MNHNS and SASEGT. The germline V and J ends were trimmed by 6 bases and 2 bases, with 11 bases remaining between them. CDR3 size: 14 residues. In nucleotides, the CDR3 is TGTGCCAGCAGAGCGAGCGGTACCTACAATGAGCAGTTCTTC. Its protein product is CASRASGTYNEQFF.

This clonotype has only a few counts. V usage is TRBV11-2 and J usage is TRBJ1-1; D is undetermined. The germline V gene encodes CDR1 SGHAT and CDR2 FQNNGV. Trimming shortened V by 3 bases and J by 1 base, and 9 bases separated the two germline ends. CDR3 length: 14 amino acids. CDR3 sequence reads: CASSLVRPNTEAFF. The CDR3 coding sequence is TGTGCCAGCAGCTTGGTCCGCCCGAACACTGAAGCTTTCTTT. The whole variable domain, remainder taken from reference TRBV11-2 and TRBJ1-1, is EAGVAQSPRYKIIEKRQSVAFWCNPISGHATLYWYQQILGQGPKLLIQFQNNGVVDDSQLPKDRFSAERLKGVDSTLKIQPAKLEDSAVYLCASSLVRPNTEAFFGQGTRLTVV.

The rearrangement joins TRBV5-6 to TRBJ2-3; TRBD2 matches at 7 bases. The germline gives CDR1 SGHDT, CDR2 YYEEEE. CDR3 length: 14 amino acids. Trimming at V came to 7 bases and at J to 1 base, leaving 6 bases not matched to a gene. CDR3 sequence reads: CASGTTSRTDTQYF. In nucleotides, the CDR3 is TGTGCCAGCGGAACGACTAGCCGCACAGATACGCAGTATTTT.

The chain combines TRBV10-3 with TRBJ2-3; 14 nucleotides agree with TRBD2. There are 15 residues in the CDR3. The germline gives CDR1 ENHRY, CDR2 SYGVKD. V trimming: 6 bases; J trimming: 6 bases; junction bases outside the gene matches: 5. The CDR3 sequence: CAIRGLAGESDTQYF. As DNA, the CDR3 is TGTGCCATCAGGGGACTAGCGGGGGAGTCGGATACGCAGTATTTT.

The rearrangement links TRBV2 to TRBJ2-7; 13 nucleotides align to TRBD2. The CDR3 extends over 18 amino acids. V dropped 7 bases and J dropped 7; count of bases not matched to a gene: 19. Germline CDR1 SNHLY, CDR2 FYNNEI. Written as DNA, the CDR3 is TGTGCCAGCATTTACGGGACAAGAGGACTAGCGGGAGCGGGGGAGCAGTACTTC. It specifies CASIYGTRGLAGAGEQYF.

Only a few counts were recorded for this clonotype. The gene calls are TRBV24-1 and TRBJ2-7, with D possibly being TRBD1 (6 bases). V dropped 4 bases and J dropped 5 bases, with 17 bases sitting between them. The length of the CDR3 is 15 residues. The germline V gene encodes CDR1 KGHDR and CDR2 SFDVKD. The CDR3 spells CATSETGTSQHEQYF. In DNA form, the CDR3 reads TGTGCCACCAGTGAGACCGGGACAAGTCAGCACGAGCAGTACTTC.

In its sample, this clonotype was seen a few times. The chain uses TRBV27 and TRBJ1-6; D not resolved. There are 13 residues in the CDR3. Germline V gene data show CDR1 as MNHEY and CDR2 as SMNVEV (reference sequence). Trimming removed 8 bases from V and 2 bases from J, with 7 bases in between. DNA of the CDR3: TGTGCCAGCTCTAGGCCCTATAATTCACCCCTCCACTTT. It translates to CASSRPYNSPLHF.

This clonotype was observed many times. The CDR3, as DNA: TGTGCCAGCAGTTTATCCAGGGTTACAGATACGCAGTATTTT. This sequence encodes CASSLSRVTDTQYF. The rearrangement uses TRBV12-3 or TRBV12-4 and TRBJ2-3; D is perhaps TRBD1 (5 bases). Trimming pared 2 bases from V and 3 bases from J, leaving 9 bases between. The CDR3 is 14 residues long.

V is TRBV9 and J is TRBJ2-7; D might be TRBD2 (6 bases). The germline V gene has CDR1 SGDLS and CDR2 YYNGEE. Trimming removed 1 base at V and 6 bases at J, with 20 bases between. The CDR3 runs 16 residues. In DNA form, the CDR3 reads TGTGCCAGCAGCGTACCCCCGTCCAAGCAGGAGGGCGAGCAGTACGTC. This gives the protein CASSVPPSKQEGEQYV.

This clonotype was found many times. The V and J genes are TRBV4-1 and TRBJ1-5; 7 bases fit TRBD1. Germline CDR1 MGHRA, CDR2 YSYEKL. The CDR3 loop spans 16 amino acids. Trimming removed 0 bases from V and 1 base from J; junction bases left unmatched: 3. The CDR3 sequence is CASSQDGTESNQPQHF. The CDR3, as DNA: TGCGCCAGCAGCCAAGATGGGACAGAGAGCAATCAGCCCCAGCATTTT.

In this sample, this clonotype turned up a few times. The chain employs TRBV12-3 or TRBV12-4 and TRBJ2-3; no clear D gene. The CDR3 loop spans 12 amino acids. V dropped 5 bases and J dropped 6 bases, with 9 bases sitting between them. The DNA for the CDR3 is TGTGCCAGCAGTGCCCCAAGGGATACGCAGTATTTT. Translating gives CASSAPRDTQYF.

The rearrangement uses TRBV24-1 and TRBJ2-7, with D possibly TRBD1 on 6 matching bases. Germline CDR1 and CDR2: KGHDR and SFDVKD. This CDR3 region has 12 residues. V was cut by 7 bases and J by 3 bases, with 9 bases left in between. CDR3 residues: CATSRDNYEQYV. In DNA, the CDR3 is TGTGCCACCAGCCGGGACAACTACGAGCAGTACGTC.

This clonotype was detected a few times. The chain's CDR3 is CASSEYASGEPDTQYF. The DNA of the CDR3 is TGTGCCAGCAGTGAATATGCTAGCGGGGAGCCCGATACGCAGTATTTT. The chain combines TRBV25-1 with TRBJ2-3, with 9 bases fitting TRBD2. Trimming removed 0 bases from V and 6 bases from J; junction bases left unmatched: 7. CDR1 is MGHDK and CDR2 is SYGVNS in the germline V gene. The CDR3 spans 16 residues.

The CDR3 DNA sequence: TGTGCCAGCAGCTTAGACAGGGTTCTGGGAGCTTTCTTT. This codes for CASSLDRVLGAFF. V gene TRBV7-8 combines with J gene TRBJ1-1, with a tentative D call TRBD1 (6 bases). CDR1 SGHVS and CDR2 FQNEAQ come from the germline V gene. The CDR3 consists of 13 residues. V was cut by 1 base and J by 10 bases, with 13 bases left in between.

This clonotype was seen a handful of times. The J gene is TRBJ2-1, the V gene TRBV3-1; the match to TRBD2 covers 10 bases. The V and J ends lost 4 bases and 4 bases, in that order; junction bases with no gene match: 7. Germline CDR1 LGHDT, CDR2 YNNKEL (reference sequence). The CDR3 consists of 16 residues. Here the CDR3 reads CASSPRLAGEYNEQFF. The CDR3 nucleotides read TGTGCCAGCAGCCCCAGGCTAGCGGGGGAGTACAATGAGCAGTTCTTC.

The V call is TRBV6-5, the J call TRBJ2-2; 13 bases line up with TRBD2. The germline CDR1 and CDR2 sequences are MNHEY and SVGAGI. The CDR3 is made up of 16 amino acids. Losses at the gene ends were 4 bases for V and 5 bases for J; bases not matched to a gene: 4. The CDR3 sequence: CASSFPGLAGTGELFF. For the CDR3, the DNA is TGTGCCAGCAGTTTTCCGGGACTAGCGGGAACCGGGGAGCTGTTTTTT.

This clonotype appeared a few times. The chain combines TRBV5-6 with TRBJ2-7; 8 nucleotides match TRBD2. Trimming removed 5 bases from V and 5 bases from J; junction bases left unmatched: 12. Per germline, CDR1 SGHDT and CDR2 YYEEEE. The CDR3 is 15 amino acids. In nucleotides, the CDR3 is TGTGCCAGCAGATCGACCGGGACTAGGGTTGACGAGCAGTACTTC. Protein sequence: CASRSTGTRVDEQYF.

There are many counts of this clonotype. The CDR3 sequence is CASSAPGTGGKSGANVLTF. The CDR3 DNA follows: TGTGCCAGCAGTGCGCCCGGGACAGGGGGCAAATCTGGGGCCAACGTCCTGACTTTC. This chain links TRBV25-1 with TRBJ2-6; 12 bases map to TRBD1. Losses at the gene ends were 4 bases for V and 1 base for J; bases not matched to a gene: 8. The CDR3 runs 19 residues. Germline V gene lookup returns CDR1 MGHDK and CDR2 SYGVNS.

This clonotype was seen only a few times. This chain uses TRBV5-1 with TRBJ2-7, with TRBD1 matching 10 bases. The CDR3 is 16 residues long. Germline lookup yields CDR1 SGHRS and CDR2 YFSETQ. Trimming took 4 bases from V and 4 from J; bases not matched to a gene: 11. The CDR3 nucleotides read TGCGCCAGCAGCGCAAACCGGGACAGGGGTCTATACGAGCAGTACTTC. Translation: CASSANRDRGLYEQYF.

In its sample, this clonotype was seen many times. V and J are TRBV29-1 and TRBJ2-1; unclear D gene. Germline assignment: CDR1 SQVTM and CDR2 ANQGSEA. V lost 2 bases and J lost 3, with 5 bases in between. This CDR3 region has 12 residues. Written as DNA, the CDR3 is TGCAGCGTTGAACTCAACTACAATGAGCAGTTCTTC. It yields the protein CSVELNYNEQFF.

The V call is TRBV9, the J call TRBJ2-3; D gene unclear. Trimming stripped 4 bases from V and 0 bases from J, with 6 bases between. This CDR3 has 13 residues. The V gene's germline CDR1 is SGDLS and CDR2 YYNGEE. The chain's CDR3 is CASSPQSTDTQYF. In DNA form, the CDR3 reads TGTGCCAGCAGCCCCCAAAGCACAGATACGCAGTATTTT.

Worth noting for this clonotype: This sequence may be a read error, since a much larger clone differs from it by one base. This rearrangement joins TRBV20-1 to TRBJ2-1, with D unclear. From germline, CDR1 is DFQATT and CDR2 SNEGSKA (reference sequence). This CDR3 spans 14 amino acids. Written as DNA, the CDR3 is TGCAGTGCTAGAGATATCGCAAGCTACAATCAGCAGTTCTTC. Its translation: CSARDIASYNQQFF.

This clonotype has a handful of counts. CDR3: CASSPGTGGRNEQFF. DNA for the CDR3: TGCGCCAGCAGCCCCGGGACAGGGGGAAGGAATGAGCAGTTCTTC. J is TRBJ2-1 and V is TRBV5-1, with TRBD1 identical over 11 bases. Germline V gives CDR1 SGHRS, CDR2 YFSETQ. V was pared by 4 bases and J by 7 bases, with 7 bases of the junction left unmatched. This CDR3 is 15 amino acids long. The full variable domain, rest sourced from reference TRBV5-1 and TRBJ2-1, is KAGVTQTPRYLIKTRGQQVTLSCSPISGHRSVSWYQQTPGQGLQFLFEYFSETQRNKGNFPGRFSGRQFSNSRSEMNVSTLELGDSALYLCASSPGTGGRNEQFFGPGTRLTVL.

The J gene is TRBJ1-2, the V gene TRBV5-1; 11 positions agree with TRBD1. J lost 4 bases, V lost 4 bases, and 6 bases had no gene match. CDR1 and CDR2 from the germline V gene are SGHRS and YFSETQ. CDR3 size: 15 residues. The CDR3 DNA reads TGCGCCAGCAGCGAGGGACAGGGGGTTGTCTATGGCTACACCTTC. It encodes CASSEGQGVVYGYTF.

V is TRBV6-1 and J is TRBJ2-3, with 9 bases matching TRBD1. Germline V lookup: CDR1 MNHNS, CDR2 SASEGT. The CDR3 runs 17 residues. V trimming: 5 bases; J trimming: 2 bases; junction bases outside the gene matches: 11. CDR3 in amino acids: CASSTLWDRAHTDTQYF. In DNA, the CDR3 is TGTGCCAGCAGTACGCTTTGGGACAGGGCCCACACAGATACGCAGTATTTT.

This clonotype was seen a few times. V and J are TRBV5-1 and TRBJ2-5; maybe TRBD2 (5 bases). The CDR3 is made up of 12 amino acids. Per the germline V gene, CDR1 is SGHRS and CDR2 is YFSETQ. V dropped 3 bases and J dropped 7 bases, with 10 bases sitting between them. This CDR3 is CASSSTTGTQYF. DNA of the CDR3: TGCGCCAGCAGCTCGACTACGGGGACCCAGTACTTC.